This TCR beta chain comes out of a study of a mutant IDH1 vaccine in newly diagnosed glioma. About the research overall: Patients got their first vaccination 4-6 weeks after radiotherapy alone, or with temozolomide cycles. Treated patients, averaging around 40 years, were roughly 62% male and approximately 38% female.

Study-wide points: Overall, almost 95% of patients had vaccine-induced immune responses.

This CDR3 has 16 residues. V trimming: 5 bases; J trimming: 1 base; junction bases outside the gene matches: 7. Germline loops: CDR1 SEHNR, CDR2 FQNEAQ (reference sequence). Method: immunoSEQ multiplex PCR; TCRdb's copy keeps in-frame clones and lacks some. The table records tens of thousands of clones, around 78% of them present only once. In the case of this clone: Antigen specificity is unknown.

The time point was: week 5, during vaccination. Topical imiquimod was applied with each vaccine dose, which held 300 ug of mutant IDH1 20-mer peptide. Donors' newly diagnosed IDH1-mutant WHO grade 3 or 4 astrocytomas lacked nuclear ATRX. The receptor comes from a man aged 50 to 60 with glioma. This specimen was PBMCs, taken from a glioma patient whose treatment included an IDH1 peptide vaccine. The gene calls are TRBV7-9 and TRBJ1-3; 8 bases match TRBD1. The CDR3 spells CASSPKDRESGNTIYF. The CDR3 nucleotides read TGTGCCAGCAGCCCTAAGGACAGGGAGTCTGGAAACACCATATATTTT. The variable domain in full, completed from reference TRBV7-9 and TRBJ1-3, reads DTGVSQNPRHKITKRGQNVTFRCDPISEHNRLYWYRQTLGQGPEFLTYFQNEAQLEKSRLLSDRFSAERPKGSFSTLEIQRTEQGDSAMYLCASSPKDRESGNTIYFGEGSWLTVV.